The 9 T cell receptor beta chains in this list originate from one sample, sequenced in a study of shared clonotypes between healthy human individuals. Repertoires were generated with immunoSEQ multiplex PCR, while TCRdb's copy carries only in-frame clones and drops some. The data contain approximately 2.1 million clones, 85% to 95% of them seen just once; the ten biggest clones take up 0.39%. The source material was naive CD4+ T cells from PBMCs. Subset specified: CD45RA+ positively selected. The receptors come from a man aged 18 to 30 in good health. Some clones in this sample may be carry-over from other donors' samples.

This chain joins TRBV7-9 and TRBJ1-1, with 7 bases matching TRBD1. This CDR3 is built from 15 residues. J lost 4 bases, V lost 5 bases, and 10 bases had no gene match. The germline CDR1 and CDR2 sequences are SEHNR and FQNEAQ (reference sequence). CDR3 bases: TGTGCCAGCAGCCTCCGAGGGGGCGGAGGCACTGAAGCTTTCTTT. Translating it yields CASSLRGGGGTEAFF.

This clone has only one observation. The chain's CDR3 is CASRRTGGGSYEQYF. For the CDR3, the DNA is TGTGCCAGCAGGAGGACAGGGGGTGGCTCCTACGAGCAGTACTTC. The rearrangement joins TRBV21-1 to TRBJ2-7; no DNA check was done on the table's D call, TRBD1. TRBV21-1 is reported as a pseudogene. CDR3 length equals 15 residues.

The chain recombines TRBV2 with TRBJ1-5, with 8 nucleotides matching TRBD1. The CDR3 is made up of 13 amino acids. The V gene's germline CDR1 is SNHLY and CDR2 FYNNEI. Trimming at V came to 4 bases and at J to 6 bases, leaving 2 bases not matched to a gene. The CDR3 region has the DNA TGTGCCAGCAGTGCGGACAGGGCTCAGCCCCAGCATTTT. This translates into CASSADRAQPQHF.

This clone was observed once. Within the sample, other DNA sequences also encode this same CDR3. V usage is TRBV6-5 and J usage is TRBJ2-6; D possibly corresponds to TRBD1 (6 bases). Germline CDR1 is MNHEY and CDR2 is SVGAGI. The CDR3 extends over 16 amino acids. The V end lost 3 bases, the J end lost 0 bases, and 9 bases lay between the germline ends. CDR3 residues: CASSYGGGSGANVLTF. In DNA, the CDR3 is TGTGCCAGCAGTTATGGGGGCGGCTCTGGGGCCAACGTCCTGACTTTC.

V is TRBV4-2 and J is TRBJ2-3; the match to TRBD2 covers 16 bases. Trimming took 4 bases from V and 5 from J; bases not matched to a gene: 6. This CDR3 region has 17 residues. The germline CDR1 and CDR2 sequences are LGHNA and YNFKEQ. The CDR3 reads CASSPGLAGGQGDTQYF. CDR3 DNA: TGTGCCAGCAGCCCGGGACTAGCGGGAGGGCAGGGAGATACGCAGTATTTT.

This sequence joins TRBV15 and TRBJ1-2; D remains ambiguous. Per germline, CDR1 LNHNV and CDR2 YYDKDF (reference sequence). CDR3 length: 14 amino acids. Between the trimmed V and J ends, which lost 6 bases and 8 bases, there was a span of 19 bases. This CDR3 reads CATRLVATSGGYTF. The CDR3 DNA reads TGTGCCACCAGGTTGGTGGCCACCTCGGGGGGCTACACCTTC. Full variable domain (rest looked up from reference TRBV15 and TRBJ1-2): DAMVIQNPRYQVTQFGKPVTLSCSQTLNHNVMYWYQQKSSQAPKLLFHYYDKDFNNEADTPDNFQSRRPNTSFCFLDIRSPGLGDTAMYLCATRLVATSGGYTFGSGTRLTVV.

This clone was observed a few times. V is TRBV11-3 and J is TRBJ2-2; D gene ambiguous. There are 12 residues in the CDR3. Trimming cost V 5 bases and J 10 bases, with 11 bases left between them. In germline, CDR1 is SGHNT, CDR2 YENEEA. The CDR3 sequence is CASSPSGEELFF. CDR3 coding DNA: TGTGCCAGCAGCCCATCGGGCGAGGAGCTGTTTTTT.

The chain joins TRBV6-6 to TRBJ1-3, with 7 nucleotides matching TRBD1. The V gene end was trimmed by 6 bases and the J gene end by 8 bases; junction bases not matched to a gene: 13. The germline gives CDR1 MNHNY, CDR2 SVGAGI (reference sequence). The CDR3 totals 15 residues. Here the CDR3 reads CASSSGGTVRDTIYF. In nucleotides, the CDR3 is TGTGCCAGCAGCAGCGGTGGGACAGTTCGGGACACCATATATTTT.

The rearrangement uses TRBV4-2 and TRBJ2-3; 9 bases match TRBD2. The V and J ends lost 1 base and 5 bases, in that order; junction bases with no gene match: 10. Germline CDR1 reads LGHNA; CDR2 reads YNFKEQ. The CDR3 contains 17 residues. The CDR3, as DNA: TGTGCCAGCAGCCAAGTTCGGCCTAGCGGGACTGAAGATACGCAGTATTTT. Translating gives CASSQVRPSGTEDTQYF.